One sample yielded the 23 T cell receptor beta chains listed below, sequenced in a study of T-cell memory formation after mild COVID-19. One entry per CDR3 protein, called by TCRdb with MiXCR from the 5' RACE reads. The table lists roughly 450,000 distinct CDR3 sequences, roughly 18% of them singletons. The sample was PBMCs or a T cell subset sorted from them (not recorded which). These receptors were obtained from a man younger than 30 who had mild COVID-19 (a few samples of this study predate the infection). Cell type and time point are not known.

The chain links TRBV6-5 to TRBJ1-3; tentative D call: TRBD1 (5 bases). CDR1 is MNHEY, CDR2 SVGAGI, per germline. This CDR3 has 15 residues. Trimming took 2 bases from V and 0 from J, leaving 8 bases between them. This CDR3 is CASSYGGGSGNTIYF. The CDR3 nucleotides are TGTGCCAGCAGTTACGGTGGGGGCTCTGGAAACACCATATATTTT.

V gene TRBV20-1 combines with J gene TRBJ2-1; maybe TRBD2 (6 bases). The CDR3 spans 15 residues. V dropped 6 bases and J dropped 7 bases, with 22 bases sitting between them. Germline CDR1 is DFQATT and CDR2 is SNEGSKA (reference sequence). The DNA of the CDR3 is TGCAGTGCCAGCCCTCGACCCGCGGGGAGGAATGAGCAGTTCTTC. It translates to CSASPRPAGRNEQFF.

This clonotype occurred a few times. J is TRBJ1-6 and V is TRBV23-1; tentative D call: TRBD1 (6 bases). TRBV23-1 is annotated as an ORF whose role is uncertain. The V end lost 11 bases, the J end lost 1 base, and 15 bases lay between the germline ends. The CDR3 spans 15 residues. This chain's CDR3 is CAEEGGSSYNSPLHF. The DNA for the CDR3 is TGCGCCGAAGAGGGGGGATCTTCCTATAATTCACCCCTCCACTTT.

This clonotype has a handful of counts. V and J are TRBV6-5 and TRBJ2-1; D remains ambiguous. V lost 0 bases, J lost 0 bases, and 9 bases lay in between. This CDR3 spans 16 amino acids. Germline V gene sequence: CDR1 MNHEY, CDR2 SVGAGI. CDR3 DNA: TGTGCCAGCAGTTACTCTGGAACGAGCTCCTACAATGAGCAGTTCTTC. Amino acids: CASSYSGTSSYNEQFF.

This clonotype was seen ten or more times. The rearrangement uses TRBV12-3 or TRBV12-4 and TRBJ1-2; D gene uncertain. The V and J ends lost 6 bases and 7 bases respectively, with 12 bases between them. This CDR3 spans 12 amino acids. CDR3 in amino acids: CASSPDGAGYTF. In DNA, the CDR3 is TGTGCCAGCAGCCCCGATGGTGCTGGCTACACCTTC.

The chain joins TRBV6-5 to TRBJ2-7; 8 nucleotides align to TRBD2. This CDR3 contains 13 residues. CDR1 and CDR2 (germline): MNHEY, SVGAGI. Trimming at V came to 5 bases and at J to 4 bases, leaving 4 bases not matched to a gene. As DNA, the CDR3 is TGTGCCAGCAGTCCTCGGGGGGGTTACGAGCAGTACTTC. Translation gives CASSPRGGYEQYF.

In this sample, this clonotype turned up a few times. This chain joins TRBV5-4 and TRBJ2-2; tentatively, D is TRBD1 (7 bases). Germline V CDR1 and CDR2: SGHNT, YYREEE (reference sequence). The CDR3 consists of 15 residues. The ends were cut back, 1 base at V and 5 bases at J, with 12 bases in the middle. This chain's CDR3 is CASSLTQGRTGELFF. The CDR3 nucleotides are TGTGCCAGCAGCTTGACACAGGGGAGGACCGGGGAGCTGTTTTTT.

V is TRBV3-1 and J is TRBJ2-6; D possibly corresponds to TRBD2 (5 bases). Germline V CDR1 and CDR2: LGHDT, YNNKEL (reference sequence). The V end lost 6 bases, the J end lost 5 bases, and 11 bases lay between the germline ends. The CDR3 runs 14 residues. DNA for the CDR3: TGTGCCAGCAGAAACGGAGGTCGGGCCAACGTCCTGACTTTC. Translated: CASRNGGRANVLTF.

For this clonotype: At one of its ends the junction is not consistent with the germline gene, which may arise from a read error. This sequence joins TRBV7-3 and TRBJ2-3; D call uncertain. Germline CDR1 reads SGHTA; CDR2 reads FQGTGA. CDR3 size: 13 residues. CDR3 amino acids: CASSFRPTDRQYF. In DNA, the CDR3 is TGTGCCAGCAGCTTTCGTCCCACAGATAGGCAGTATTTT.

This rearrangement joins TRBV29-1 to TRBJ1-2, with D maybe TRBD1 (6 bases). Per germline, CDR1 SQVTM and CDR2 ANQGSEA. The CDR3 length is 12 residues. Trimming took off 7 bases at V and 6 bases at J, with 15 bases between the two ends. For the CDR3, the DNA is TGCAGCGGGAGACAGGAATACGATGGCTACACCTTC. Translating it yields CSGRQEYDGYTF.

This clonotype was seen repeatedly, ten times or more. The chain has TRBV10-3 and TRBJ1-2; 7 bases map to TRBD1. V shed 2 bases and J 5 bases; nucleotides not matched to a gene: 8. The CDR3 covers 15 residues. Germline V gene sequence: CDR1 ENHRY, CDR2 SYGVKD. CDR3 region: CAISEPGTDTYGYTF. Written as DNA, the CDR3 is TGTGCCATCAGTGAGCCGGGGACAGACACTTATGGCTACACCTTC.

A few counts support this clonotype. The V and J genes are TRBV4-1 and TRBJ1-1; D is unclear. This CDR3 comprises 15 residues. V lost 3 bases and J lost 4, with 15 bases in between. Germline V gene sequence: CDR1 MGHRA, CDR2 YSYEKL. The CDR3 region is CASSQVREVGTEAFF. The DNA of the CDR3 is TGCGCCAGCAGCCAGGTTAGGGAGGTGGGCACTGAAGCTTTCTTT.

The chain carries TRBV6-5 and TRBJ2-7; 7 bases fit TRBD2. With 0 bases clipped from V and 3 bases from J, the junction kept 2 bases outside the gene matches. This CDR3 contains 14 residues. Germline V gene lookup returns CDR1 MNHEY and CDR2 SVGAGI. CDR3 amino acids: CASSYSSGLYEQYF. As DNA, the CDR3 is TGTGCCAGCAGTTACTCTAGCGGGCTCTACGAGCAGTACTTC.

V is TRBV6-1 and J is TRBJ2-5, with a weak D call TRBD1 (6 bases). Trimming took 4 bases from V and 5 from J, leaving 11 bases between them. The CDR3 has 13 residues. Germline V gene lookup returns CDR1 MNHNS and CDR2 SASEGT. The CDR3 reads CASSVQGRETQYF. The CDR3 coding sequence is TGTGCCAGCAGTGTACAGGGTCGGGAGACCCAGTACTTC.

The J gene is TRBJ2-2, the V gene TRBV10-2, with D possibly TRBD1 on 6 matching bases. Trimming cost V 8 bases and J 3 bases, with 13 bases left between them. Germline V lookup: CDR1 WSHSY, CDR2 SAAADI. The CDR3 length is 14 residues. CDR3 bases: TGCGCCAGCGGGGACATATTGTACACCGGGGAGCTGTTTTTT. It codes for CASGDILYTGELFF.

The chain carries TRBV6-1 and TRBJ1-4, with D hard to call. Germline V gives CDR1 MNHNS, CDR2 SASEGT. This CDR3 is 14 amino acids long. Trimming cost V 4 bases and J 7 bases, with 13 bases left between them. The CDR3 protein is CASSATLEGEKLFF. The CDR3 nucleotides read TGTGCCAGCAGTGCCACACTTGAGGGTGAAAAACTGTTTTTT.

The chain has TRBV20-1 and TRBJ1-5; a weak D match, TRBD1 (5 bases). The CDR3 runs 14 residues. V was clipped by 6 bases and J by 4 bases, with 16 bases between them. Germline V gene sequence: CDR1 DFQATT, CDR2 SNEGSKA (reference sequence). CDR3 nucleotides: TGCAGTGCCCGTATAAATGGGGGAAATCAGCCCCAGCATTTT. This translates into CSARINGGNQPQHF.

The chain is built from TRBV4-1 and TRBJ1-2; the D is unclear. The V gene's germline CDR1 is MGHRA and CDR2 YSYEKL. This CDR3 comprises 15 residues. The ends were cut back, 0 bases at V and 2 bases at J, with 10 bases in the middle. Written as DNA, the CDR3 is TGCGCCAGCAGCCAAGATAGCGGGGAGAACTATGGCTACACCTTC. Translating it yields CASSQDSGENYGYTF.

This clonotype has ten or more counts. One junction end does not reproduce the germline sequence, and a read error may be involved. V usage is TRBV5-1 and J usage is TRBJ2-1; TRBD2 matches 7 bases. The CDR3 runs 15 residues. CDR1 is SGHRS and CDR2 is YFSETQ in the germline V gene. The CDR3 spells CASSLRGSSYNEQFF. CDR3 nucleotide sequence: TGTGCCAGCAGCTTGCGGGGGAGCTCCTACAATGAGCAGTTCTTC.

V usage is TRBV11-2 and J usage is TRBJ1-2, with TRBD1 identical over 10 bases. There are 16 residues in the CDR3. CDR1 is SGHAT, CDR2 FQNNGV, per germline. Trimming took 5 bases from V and 7 from J; bases not matched to a gene: 13. This CDR3 is CASSPNWGGQGPGYTF. Here the CDR3 DNA reads TGTGCCAGCAGCCCAAACTGGGGGGGACAGGGGCCTGGCTACACCTTC.

The table lists this clonotype with a few counts. V gene TRBV20-1 combines with J gene TRBJ2-3; TRBD2 matches 8 bases. J was trimmed by 4 bases and V by 0 bases; bases with no gene match: 3. This CDR3 region has 14 residues. CDR1 DFQATT and CDR2 SNEGSKA come from the germline V gene (reference sequence). The CDR3 DNA sequence: TGCAGTGCTAGAGATGCGCGGGGGGCAGATACGCAGTATTTT. The encoded protein is CSARDARGADTQYF.

This chain connects TRBV20-1 to TRBJ2-4; TRBD1 agrees at 9 bases. Germline CDR1 is DFQATT and CDR2 is SNEGSKA (reference sequence). The CDR3 has 15 residues. The ends lost 5 bases at V and 0 bases at J; junction bases unmatched: 5. CDR3 region: CSASTGGRAKNIQYF. The CDR3 DNA is TGCAGTGCTTCGACAGGGGGTCGAGCCAAAAACATTCAGTACTTC.

The chain combines TRBV7-8 with TRBJ1-2, with a possible D match to TRBD1 (6 bases). The V gene's germline CDR1 is SGHVS and CDR2 FQNEAQ. There are 14 residues in the CDR3. The ends were cut back, 4 bases at V and 2 bases at J, with 11 bases in the middle. The chain's CDR3 is CASSSGQRNYGYTF. DNA of the CDR3: TGTGCCAGCAGCTCAGGACAGAGGAACTATGGCTACACCTTC.